Shown below are 14 T cell receptor beta chains from a single sample sequenced in a study of T cell changes during pregnancy in multiple sclerosis. TCRdb's table, derived via immunoSEQ multiplex PCR, lists solely in-frame clones and lacks some. The data hold about 99,000 clones, with about 91% observed a single time. The sample consisted of peripheral blood, taken after pregnancy. The origin of the receptors is a female donor with multiple sclerosis, enrolled in a pregnancy study.

The chain couples TRBV18 to TRBJ2-7, with 14 bases that match TRBD2. The CDR3 loop spans 18 amino acids. Germline CDR1 is KGHSH and CDR2 is LQKENI. The V segment lost 3 bases and the J segment 2 bases; nucleotides outside the gene matches: 9. The CDR3 DNA reads as TGTGCCAGCTCACCGAGGGGACTAGCGGGAGCGCCGACCTACGAGCAGTACTTC. Translation: CASSPRGLAGAPTYEQYF.

This sequence joins TRBV6-5 and TRBJ2-7; a possible D gene is TRBD1 (5 bases). Germline-derived CDR1 and CDR2 are MNHEY and SVGAGI. The length of the CDR3 is 13 residues. Trimming stripped 7 bases from V and 6 bases from J, with 16 bases between. Here the CDR3 DNA reads TGTGCCAGCATGGGTCAGGGTTCATCCGAGCAGTACTTC. Residues: CASMGQGSSEQYF.

This chain's CDR3 is CASSVNPAYEQYF. DNA for the CDR3: TGTGCCAGCAGTGTAAACCCAGCCTACGAGCAGTACTTC. The chain is built from TRBV6-1 and TRBJ2-7; D remains unclear. The CDR3 runs 13 residues. Trimming took off 4 bases at V and 2 bases at J, with 9 bases between the two ends. Germline V gene data show CDR1 as MNHNS and CDR2 as SASEGT.

V and J are TRBV18 and TRBJ2-3; 9 nucleotides line up with TRBD1. The CDR3 consists of 16 residues. The germline gives CDR1 KGHSH, CDR2 LQKENI. Losses at the gene ends were 0 bases for V and 5 bases for J; bases not matched to a gene: 6. CDR3 sequence reads: CASSPPGQGLVDTQYF. The CDR3 DNA follows: TGTGCCAGCTCACCACCGGGACAGGGTCTCGTAGATACGCAGTATTTT.

The chain has TRBV19 and TRBJ2-1, with TRBD2 identical over 12 bases. Germline values: CDR1 LNHDA, CDR2 SQIVND (reference sequence). V was clipped by 10 bases and J by 6 bases; unmatched bases: 7. CDR3 size: 14 residues. The CDR3 reads CATHGLAGPNEQFF. The CDR3 nucleotides read TGTGCCACCCACGGACTAGCGGGACCCAATGAGCAGTTCTTC.

This chain connects TRBV10-3 to TRBJ1-1; D ambiguous. The CDR3 spans 14 residues. Looked up from germline, CDR1 is ENHRY and CDR2 is SYGVKD. The V end lost 4 bases, the J end lost 1 base, and 10 bases lay between the germline ends. The CDR3 DNA reads as TGTGCCATCAGTGGTCACCCGGGGAACACTGAAGCTTTCTTT. This encodes CAISGHPGNTEAFF.

The V call is TRBV10-3, the J call TRBJ2-5; 7 positions match TRBD2. The length of the CDR3 is 13 residues. V was clipped by 5 bases and J by 1 base; unmatched bases: 1. Germline V gene sequence: CDR1 ENHRY, CDR2 SYGVKD. The CDR3 loop reads CAISIAGQETQYF. CDR3 DNA sequence: TGTGCCATCAGTATAGCGGGCCAAGAGACCCAGTACTTC.

In its sample, this clone was seen once. This chain uses TRBV7-9 with TRBJ2-7; 12 bases match TRBD2. This CDR3 region has 15 residues. From germline, CDR1 is SEHNR and CDR2 FQNEAQ (reference sequence). V shed 5 bases and J 6 bases; nucleotides not matched to a gene: 8. For the CDR3, the DNA is TGTGCCAGCAGCACCGGGACTAGCGGGCCCTCCGAGCAGTACTTC. It is translated as CASSTGTSGPSEQYF.

J is TRBJ1-1 and V is TRBV4-2; 9 bases match TRBD1. The ends lost 4 bases at V and 5 bases at J; junction bases unmatched: 8. The CDR3 is made up of 15 amino acids. Germline CDR1 reads LGHNA; CDR2 reads YNFKEQ. This CDR3 is CASSPGTGLWTEAFF. In DNA, the CDR3 is TGTGCCAGCAGCCCAGGGACAGGGCTCTGGACTGAAGCTTTCTTT.

The J gene is TRBJ2-7, the V gene TRBV7-9; 9 nucleotides line up with TRBD2. J lost 3 bases, V lost 5 bases, and 5 bases had no gene match. The germline gives CDR1 SEHNR, CDR2 FQNEAQ (reference sequence). This CDR3 contains 14 residues. Written as DNA, the CDR3 is TGTGCCAGCAGCCGGGCGACTAGCGGCTACGAGCAGTACTTC. This translates into CASSRATSGYEQYF.

The J gene is TRBJ1-1, the V gene TRBV28, with D perhaps TRBD1 (6 bases). The V gene lost 4 bases and the J gene lost 3 bases, with 30 bases spanning the gap. Looked up from germline, CDR1 is MDHEN and CDR2 is SYDVKM. This CDR3 has 20 amino acids. Here the CDR3 DNA reads TGTGCCAGCAGTTATGTGGTTGGCCGATGGGGCCTCGCAGGGGACACTGAAGCTTTCTTT. As protein: CASSYVVGRWGLAGDTEAFF.

The CDR3 reads CASSRAGRENPYEQYF. The CDR3 DNA sequence: TGTGCCAGCAGTCGGGCGGGGCGGGAGAACCCCTACGAGCAGTACTTC. V is TRBV2 and J is TRBJ2-7, with 7 nucleotides matching TRBD2. Trimming took 5 bases from V and 2 from J; bases not matched to a gene: 12. Germline-derived CDR1 and CDR2 are SNHLY and FYNNEI. There are 16 residues in the CDR3.

The sample holds one count of this clone. V is TRBV4-3 and J is TRBJ2-7; 8 nucleotides line up with TRBD2. Germline CDR1 and CDR2: LGHNA and YSLEER. The CDR3 has 17 amino acids. J gave up 6 bases and V 0 bases, and 13 bases lay outside the gene matches. The CDR3 spells CASSQDGRGGPQAEQYF. The CDR3 bases are TGCGCCAGCAGCCAAGATGGGCGCGGGGGGCCACAAGCCGAGCAGTACTTC.

Here the CDR3 reads CASSLAASSYEQYF. The CDR3 nucleotides read TGCGCCAGCAGCTTGGCCGCCAGCTCCTACGAGCAGTACTTC. The rearrangement uses TRBV5-1 and TRBJ2-7; D uncertain. CDR1 and CDR2 from the germline V gene are SGHRS and YFSETQ. There are 14 residues in the CDR3. V was clipped by 0 bases and J by 0 bases, with 7 bases between them.